This entry concerns a single TCR beta chain. Its matching antigen is unknown. Germline-derived CDR1 and CDR2 are MNHNY and SVGAGI (reference sequence). The CDR3 loop spans 14 amino acids. The ends lost 7 bases at V and 2 bases at J; junction bases unmatched: 5. The data originate from a study of somatic mutations in cytotoxic T cells in rheumatoid arthritis. Background on the study: Flow sorting at nearly 100% purity was applied to some V beta antibody-stained T-cell populations, which included V beta1+ cells sequenced for TCRB. Findings of the study overall: In rheumatoid arthritis patients, unlike healthy controls, CD8+ clonality rose with age. Compared with age-matched healthy controls, rheumatoid arthritis patients did not differ significantly in CD8+ T-cell clonality.

Profiling relied on immunoSEQ multiplex PCR, and the TCRdb table lists in-frame clones only, not all of them. In the table there are approximately 30,000 clones, 82% of which are singletons. The chain combines TRBV6-6 with TRBJ1-3; 7 bases map to TRBD1. The receptor was isolated from a man aged 50 to 59 in good health. Specimen: CD8+ T cells sorted from blood. CDR3 loop: CASITRGPGNTIYF. CDR3 in DNA: TGTGCCAGCATCACGAGGGGGCCTGGAAACACCATATATTTT.